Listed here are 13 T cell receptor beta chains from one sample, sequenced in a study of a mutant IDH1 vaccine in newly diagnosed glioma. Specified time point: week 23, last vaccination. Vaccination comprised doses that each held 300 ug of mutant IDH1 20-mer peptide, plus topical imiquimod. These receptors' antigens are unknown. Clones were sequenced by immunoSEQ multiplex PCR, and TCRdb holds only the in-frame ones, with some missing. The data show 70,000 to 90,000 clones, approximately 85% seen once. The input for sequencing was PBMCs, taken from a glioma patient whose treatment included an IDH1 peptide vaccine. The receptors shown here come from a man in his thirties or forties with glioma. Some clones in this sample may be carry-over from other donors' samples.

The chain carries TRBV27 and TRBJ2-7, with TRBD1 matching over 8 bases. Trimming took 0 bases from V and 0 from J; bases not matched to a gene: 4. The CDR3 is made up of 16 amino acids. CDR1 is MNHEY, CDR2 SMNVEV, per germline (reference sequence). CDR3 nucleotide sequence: TGTGCCAGCAGTTTATCTCGGACAGGGAGCTCCTACGAGCAGTACTTC. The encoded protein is CASSLSRTGSSYEQYF.

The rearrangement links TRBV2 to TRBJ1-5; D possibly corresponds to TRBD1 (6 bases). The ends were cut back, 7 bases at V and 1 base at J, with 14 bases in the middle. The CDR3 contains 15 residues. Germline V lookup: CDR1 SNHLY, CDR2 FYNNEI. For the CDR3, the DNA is TGTGCCAGCAAAGGGGGGGTCGGGAGCAATCAGCCCCAGCATTTT. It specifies CASKGGVGSNQPQHF.

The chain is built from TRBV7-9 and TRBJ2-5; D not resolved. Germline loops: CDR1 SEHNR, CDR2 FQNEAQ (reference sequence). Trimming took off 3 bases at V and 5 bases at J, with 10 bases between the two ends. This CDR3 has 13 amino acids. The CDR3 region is CASSFDPEETQYF. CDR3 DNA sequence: TGTGCCAGCAGCTTCGATCCAGAGGAGACCCAGTACTTC.

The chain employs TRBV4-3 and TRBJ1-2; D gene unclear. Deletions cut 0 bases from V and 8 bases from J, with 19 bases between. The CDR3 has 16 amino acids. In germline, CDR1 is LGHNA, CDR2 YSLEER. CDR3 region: CASSQEVKGFTRGYTF. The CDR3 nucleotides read TGCGCCAGCAGCCAAGAAGTTAAGGGTTTTACGAGAGGCTACACCTTC.

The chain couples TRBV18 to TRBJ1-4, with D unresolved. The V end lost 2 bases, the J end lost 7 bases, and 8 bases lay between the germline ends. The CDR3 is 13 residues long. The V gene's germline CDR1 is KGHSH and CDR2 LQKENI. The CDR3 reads CASSPDSGEKLFF. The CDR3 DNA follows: TGTGCCAGCTCACCAGATAGCGGTGAAAAACTGTTTTTT. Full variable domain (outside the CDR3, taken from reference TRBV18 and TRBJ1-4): NAGVMQNPRHLVRRRGQEARLRCSPMKGHSHVYWYRQLPEEGLKFMVYLQKENIIDESGMPKERFSAEFPKEGPSILRIQQVVRGDSAAYFCASSPDSGEKLFFGSGTQLSVL.

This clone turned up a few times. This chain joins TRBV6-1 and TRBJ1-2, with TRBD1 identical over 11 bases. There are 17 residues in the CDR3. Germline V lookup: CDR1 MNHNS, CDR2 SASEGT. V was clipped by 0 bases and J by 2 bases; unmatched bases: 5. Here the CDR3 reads CASSEADRGPLNYGYTF. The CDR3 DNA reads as TGTGCCAGCAGTGAAGCGGACAGGGGGCCCTTAAACTATGGCTACACCTTC.

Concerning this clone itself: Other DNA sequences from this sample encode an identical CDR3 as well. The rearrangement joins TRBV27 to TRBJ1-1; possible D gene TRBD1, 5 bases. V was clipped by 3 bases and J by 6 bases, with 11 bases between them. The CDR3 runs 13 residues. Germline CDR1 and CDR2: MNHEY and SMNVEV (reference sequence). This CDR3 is CASSFGREAEAFF. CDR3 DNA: TGTGCCAGCAGTTTCGGCAGGGAAGCTGAAGCTTTCTTT.

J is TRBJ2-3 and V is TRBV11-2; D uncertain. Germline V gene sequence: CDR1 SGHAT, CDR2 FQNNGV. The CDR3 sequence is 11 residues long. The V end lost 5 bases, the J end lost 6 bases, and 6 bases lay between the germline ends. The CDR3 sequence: CASSPGDTQYF. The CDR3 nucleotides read TGTGCCAGCAGCCCCGGGGATACGCAGTATTTT. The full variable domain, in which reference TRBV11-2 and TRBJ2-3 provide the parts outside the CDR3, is EAGVAQSPRYKIIEKRQSVAFWCNPISGHATLYWYQQILGQGPKLLIQFQNNGVVDDSQLPKDRFSAERLKGVDSTLKIQPAKLEDSAVYLCASSPGDTQYFGPGTRLTVL.

The CDR3 here is CASSLPNRNINTEAFF. The DNA for the CDR3 is TGTGCCAGCAGCCTCCCCAACAGGAACATAAACACTGAAGCTTTCTTT. This chain links TRBV2 with TRBJ1-1, with a weak D call TRBD1 (5 bases). Germline CDR1 reads SNHLY; CDR2 reads FYNNEI. CDR3 length: 16 amino acids. V was shortened by 6 bases and J by 2 bases, with 19 bases between the two germline ends.

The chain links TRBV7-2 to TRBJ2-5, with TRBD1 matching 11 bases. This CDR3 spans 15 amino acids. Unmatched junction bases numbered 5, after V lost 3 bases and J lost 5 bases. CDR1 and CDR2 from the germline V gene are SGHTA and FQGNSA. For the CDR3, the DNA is TGTGCCAGCAGCTTCCGGGACAGGGGGAAGGAGACCCAGTACTTC. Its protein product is CASSFRDRGKETQYF.

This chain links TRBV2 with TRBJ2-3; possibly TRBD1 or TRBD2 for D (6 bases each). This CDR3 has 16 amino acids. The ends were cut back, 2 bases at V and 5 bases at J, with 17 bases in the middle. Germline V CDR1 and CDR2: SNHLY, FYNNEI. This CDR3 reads CASSEYMGGGEDTQYF. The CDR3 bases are TGTGCCAGCAGTGAATATATGGGGGGCGGGGAAGATACGCAGTATTTT.

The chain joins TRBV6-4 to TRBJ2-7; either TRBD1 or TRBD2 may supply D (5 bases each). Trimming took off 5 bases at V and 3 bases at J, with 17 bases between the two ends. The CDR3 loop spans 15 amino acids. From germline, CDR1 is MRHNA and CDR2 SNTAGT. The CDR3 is CASSPNPGASYEQYF. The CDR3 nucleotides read TGTGCCAGCAGTCCCAACCCCGGGGCTAGCTACGAGCAGTACTTC.

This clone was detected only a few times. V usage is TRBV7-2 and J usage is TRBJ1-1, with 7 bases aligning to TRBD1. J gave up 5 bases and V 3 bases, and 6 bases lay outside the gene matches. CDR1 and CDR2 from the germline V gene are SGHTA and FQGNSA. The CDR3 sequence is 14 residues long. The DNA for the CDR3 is TGTGCCAGCAGCTTGATCAGGGGGGGGACTGAAGCTTTCTTT. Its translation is CASSLIRGGTEAFF.